The rows below give T cell receptor beta chains drawn from one sample of a study of blood T cell repertoires in COVID-19. Assay used: immunoSEQ multiplex PCR; TCRdb lists only in-frame clones, some missing. This table holds about 400,000 clones, more than 75% found once. The sample comprised PBMCs or T cells enriched from blood (not recorded which). Receptor source: a man aged 35 to 55 in a cohort exposed to, infected with or recovered from COVID-19 (not recorded which). Each CDR3 is given with its conserved first and last residue. A D gene is named only where the DNA matches it firmly. The size of a clone is reported for some rows only, either as once, few or many, or as a class for expanded clones.

d_call	v_call	clone_size	j_call	cdr3_aa	cdr3_nt
TRBD1	TRBV6-6	-	TRBJ1-5	CASSTNRGPGQPQHF	TGTGCCAGCAGTACCAACAGGGGGCCGGGTCAGCCCCAGCATTTT
TRBD1	TRBV19	-	TRBJ1-5	CASTPRDRGYNQPQHF	TGTGCCAGTACCCCCCGGGACAGGGGATACAATCAGCCCCAGCATTTT
-	TRBV9	-	TRBJ1-1	CASSVVTGFTEAFF	TGTGCCAGCAGCGTAGTGACAGGTTTCACTGAAGCTTTCTTT
-	TRBV20-1	once	TRBJ2-1	CSASGPPTYNEQFF	TGCAGTGCTAGTGGTCCCCCAACCTACAATGAGCAGTTCTTC
TRBD1	TRBV7-3	-	TRBJ2-5	CASSSAGQGSETQYF	TGTGCCAGCAGCTCCGCGGGACAGGGGTCGGAGACCCAGTACTTC
TRBD1	TRBV18	once	TRBJ2-7	CASSPPGTGGYEQYF	TGTGCCAGCTCACCACCCGGGACAGGGGGGTACGAGCAGTACTTC
-	TRBV5-1	-	TRBJ1-1	CASSYGQLNTEAFF	TGCGCCAGCAGTTATGGACAGTTGAACACTGAAGCTTTCTTT
-	TRBV27	-	TRBJ1-2	CASSLGGPIYGYTF	TGTGCCAGCAGTTTAGGGGGCCCAATCTATGGCTACACCTTC
TRBD1	TRBV7-2	-	TRBJ2-7	CASSPRQGVSYEQYF	TGTGCCAGCAGCCCCCGACAGGGGGTCTCCTACGAGCAGTACTTC
-	TRBV5-4	-	TRBJ2-4	CASSSRSAKNIQYF	TGTGCCAGCAGCTCCCGGAGTGCCAAAAACATTCAGTACTTC
TRBD1	TRBV5-4	once	TRBJ1-1	CASSLATGTTEAFF	TGTGCCAGCAGCTTGGCGACAGGGACCACTGAAGCTTTCTTT
TRBD1	TRBV6-5	-	TRBJ1-5	CATKRQGSNQPQHF	TGTGCCACTAAGAGACAGGGCAGCAATCAGCCCCAGCATTTT
-	TRBV29-1	-	TRBJ2-1	CSVRGSGRFNEQFF	TGCAGCGTGAGGGGGTCAGGGCGGTTCAATGAGCAGTTCTTC
-	TRBV28	-	TRBJ1-5	CASSHGTLIQPQHF	TGTGCCAGCAGCCACGGGACTCTAATCCAGCCCCAGCATTTT
-	TRBV5-1	-	TRBJ1-1	CASREETGLNTEAFF	TGCGCCAGCAGGGAGGAGACGGGTTTGAACACTGAAGCTTTCTTT
-	TRBV5-6	-	TRBJ2-2	CASSLSLGMNTGELFF	TGTGCCAGCAGCTTGAGTCTGGGCATGAACACCGGGGAGCTGTTTTTT
TRBD1	TRBV5-1	-	TRBJ2-7	CASSPGQGAYEQYF	TGCGCCAGCAGCCCGGGACAGGGCGCCTACGAGCAGTACTTC
-	TRBV14	-	TRBJ1-4	CASSLAGLSGEKLFF	TGTGCCAGCAGCCTCGCAGGACTGAGTGGTGAAAAACTGTTTTTT
TRBD1	TRBV11-2	-	TRBJ1-3	CASRLPGQASGNTIYF	TGTGCCAGCAGGTTACCGGGACAGGCTTCTGGAAACACCATATATTTT
-	TRBV11-2	-	TRBJ1-2	CASSLSGVGYGYTF	TGTGCCAGCAGCTTGTCCGGGGTTGGCTATGGCTACACCTTC
TRBD2	TRBV7-2	-	TRBJ2-1	CASSLSGNYEQFF	TGTGCCAGCAGCCTTAGCGGGAACTATGAGCAGTTCTTC
TRBD2	TRBV3-1/TRBV3-2	-	TRBJ2-3	CASSKGLAGGSDTQYF	TGTGCCAGCAGCAAAGGGCTAGCGGGAGGGTCAGATACGCAGTATTTT
-	TRBV2	-	TRBJ1-5	CASSEDRMGNQPQHF	TGTGCCAGCAGTGAAGACAGGATGGGCAATCAGCCCCAGCATTTT
TRBD2	TRBV10-3	-	TRBJ2-7	CAIQSGRAYEQYF	TGTGCCATACAAAGCGGGAGGGCCTACGAGCAGTACTTC
-	TRBV11-2	-	TRBJ1-1	CASSLGRGGTEAFF	TGTGCCAGCAGCTTAGGGCGGGGTGGCACTGAAGCTTTCTTT
TRBD2	TRBV5-5	-	TRBJ2-1	CASSFYTSGINEQFF	TGTGCCAGCAGCTTTTACACTAGCGGAATCAATGAGCAGTTCTTC
-	TRBV6-1	-	TRBJ2-7	CASSEAQTPSGAYEQYF	TGTGCCAGCAGTGAAGCGCAAACTCCGTCCGGTGCCTACGAGCAGTACTTC
-	TRBV7-9	-	TRBJ2-7	CASSPSYEQYF	TGTGCCAGCAGCCCCTCGTACGAGCAGTACTTC
-	TRBV9	-	TRBJ2-1	CASSPTGSEQFF	TGTGCCAGCAGCCCGACGGGGAGTGAGCAGTTCTTC
TRBD1	TRBV7-3	-	TRBJ2-1	CASSLNRGSEQFF	TGTGCCAGCAGCTTAAACAGGGGGTCTGAGCAGTTCTTC
TRBD2	TRBV27	-	TRBJ2-1	CASSLSGSSYNEQFF	TGTGCCAGCAGTTTAAGCGGGAGCTCCTACAATGAGCAGTTCTTC
-	TRBV18	-	TRBJ1-2	CASSQLGQGLNGYTF	TGTGCCAGCTCACAATTGGGGCAGGGGCTTAATGGCTACACCTTC
TRBD1	TRBV20-1	-	TRBJ1-2	CSASGPSGQAAGIYGYTF	TGCAGTGCTAGTGGTCCTTCTGGACAGGCGGCAGGAATCTATGGCTACACCTTC
-	TRBV28	-	TRBJ2-3	CASRPQSTDTQYF	TGTGCCAGCAGGCCCCAGTCCACAGATACGCAGTATTTT
-	TRBV5-1	-	TRBJ1-1	CASSSTGPYTEAFF	TGCGCCAGCAGCTCCACAGGGCCCTACACTGAAGCTTTCTTT
TRBD1	TRBV11-2	-	TRBJ1-1	CASSLQGATEAFF	TGTGCCAGCAGCTTACAGGGGGCCACTGAAGCTTTCTTT
TRBD2	TRBV28	-	TRBJ2-7	CATLRTSGTYEQYF	TGTGCCACATTAAGGACTAGCGGTACCTACGAGCAGTACTTC
TRBD2	TRBV19	-	TRBJ2-5	CASSGRLAGVETQYF	TGTGCCAGTAGTGGGAGACTAGCGGGAGTGGAGACCCAGTACTTC
-	TRBV7-2	-	TRBJ1-1	CASSIGQPGNTEAFF	TGTGCCAGCAGCATCGGACAACCGGGGAACACTGAAGCTTTCTTT
-	TRBV2	-	TRBJ1-1	CASSKIQGEAFF	TGTGCCAGCAGCAAAATACAGGGTGAAGCTTTCTTT
-	TRBV5-1	-	TRBJ2-6	CASSLLLVSGANVLTF	TGCGCCAGCAGCTTGTTGTTGGTGAGCGGGGCCAACGTCCTGACTTTC
TRBD1	TRBV7-3	-	TRBJ2-1	CASSLTLDRGLSYNEQFF	TGTGCCAGCAGCTTAACGTTGGACAGGGGATTATCCTACAATGAGCAGTTCTTC
TRBD1	TRBV6-5	-	TRBJ1-1	CASSTTGGRSEAFF	TGTGCCAGCAGCACTACAGGGGGTAGATCTGAAGCTTTCTTT
-	TRBV30	-	TRBJ2-7	CAWTGPPPYEQYF	TGTGCCTGGACCGGTCCACCCCCTTACGAGCAGTACTTC
TRBD2	TRBV9	-	TRBJ2-2	CASSVGAGVGELFF	TGTGCCAGCAGCGTAGGAGCGGGAGTCGGGGAGCTGTTTTTT
-	TRBV15	-	TRBJ1-4	CATSRDQPLRRDLNEKLFF	TGTGCCACCAGCAGAGATCAGCCCCTTCGGAGGGATCTTAATGAAAAACTGTTTTTT
TRBD1	TRBV18	-	TRBJ1-1	CASSGDRPTFF	TGTGCCAGCTCAGGGGACAGGCCAACTTTCTTT
TRBD1	TRBV6-1	-	TRBJ2-2	CASSGRRTGRTGELFF	TGTGCCAGCAGTGGGCGACGGACAGGGAGAACCGGGGAGCTGTTTTTT